This entry lists 18 T cell receptor beta chains sequenced from one sample in a study of human T cells and chemical hapten exposure listed by TCRdb under 2021. Library construction relied on RACE. TCRdb lists the instrument as NextSeq 500. TCRdb's own reprocessing of the public reads used fastp at Q25 and MiXCR and kept productive beta chains. Entries that share a CDR3 protein sequence are merged under the most common genes and DNA. The sample data list 100,000 or so distinct CDR3 sequences, and over 9.5% of these were observed just once. The biggest ten clones account for about 2.4% of the sample. According to the study, the label for this sample's time point signals: patch test 1, 2 weeks after DPC sensitization. The sample's treatment or condition label is to be understood as: therapeutic diphenylcyclopropenone sensitization with weekly scalp DPC. The specimen comprised whole blood, sampled in connection with sensitization to the hapten diphenylcyclopropenone (DPC). These receptor sequences come from a man aged 35 to 55 with alopecia areata. Some clones in this sample may be carry-over from other donors' samples.

Only a few counts were recorded for this clonotype. The gene calls are TRBV19 and TRBJ1-5; D is undetermined. Germline loops: CDR1 LNHDA, CDR2 SQIVND (reference sequence). The V and J ends lost 5 bases and 4 bases respectively, with 15 bases between them. This CDR3 has 15 amino acids. CDR3 protein: CASSPTALMNQPQHF. In nucleotides, the CDR3 is TGTGCCAGTAGTCCGACCGCCCTCATGAATCAGCCCCAGCATTTT. Complete variable domain (other parts from reference TRBV19 and TRBJ1-5): DGGITQSPKYLFRKEGQNVTLSCEQNLNHDAMYWYRQDPGQGLRLIYYSQIVNDFQKGDIAEGYSVSREKKESFPLTVTSAQKNPTAFYLCASSPTALMNQPQHFGDGTRLSIL.

The chain joins TRBV2 to TRBJ2-3; 8 bases map to TRBD2. The CDR3 is made up of 15 amino acids. V shed 4 bases, J shed 3 bases, and the junction held 6 bases outside the gene matches. CDR1 and CDR2 (germline): SNHLY, FYNNEI. In DNA form, the CDR3 reads TGTGCCAGCAGTGGTCTGGGCGGGGGGACAGATACGCAGTATTTT. Amino acid sequence: CASSGLGGGTDTQYF.

The chain uses TRBV7-2 and TRBJ2-7; TRBD2 agrees at 11 bases. Germline CDR1 SGHTA, CDR2 FQGNSA. This CDR3 is 18 amino acids long. J gave up 1 base and V 4 bases, and 12 bases lay outside the gene matches. The CDR3 here is CASSSRGSGRASSYEQYF. The DNA of the CDR3 is TGTGCCAGCAGCTCCCGGGGTAGCGGGAGGGCGAGTTCCTACGAGCAGTACTTC.

The sample holds many counts of this clonotype. V and J are TRBV4-2 and TRBJ2-1, with TRBD2 identical over 13 bases. CDR1 and CDR2 (germline): LGHNA, YNFKEQ. CDR3 length: 16 amino acids. Germline trimming cut 5 bases from V and 8 bases from J; bases unmatched to any gene: 9. The chain's CDR3 is CASSTRTSGREHEQFF. DNA for the CDR3: TGTGCCAGCAGCACCCGGACTAGCGGGAGAGAACATGAGCAGTTCTTC.

This clonotype occurred a few times. The chain joins TRBV5-5 to TRBJ2-7; D gene ambiguous. V lost 3 bases and J 9 bases, leaving 19 bases between the germline ends. The V gene's germline CDR1 is SGHKS and CDR2 YYEKEE (reference sequence). This CDR3 is built from 14 residues. The CDR3: CASSYDLAGSWQYF. The DNA for the CDR3 is TGTGCCAGCAGCTACGACTTGGCCGGGTCCTGGCAGTACTTC. The variable domain in full, completed from reference TRBV5-5 and TRBJ2-7, reads DAGVTQSPTHLIKTRGQQVTLRCSPISGHKSVSWYQQVLGQGPQFIFQYYEKEERGRGNFPDRFSARQFPNYSSELNVNALLLGDSALYLCASSYDLAGSWQYFGPGTRLTVT.

This clonotype was seen at least ten times. J is TRBJ1-5 and V is TRBV5-1; the match to TRBD1 covers 7 bases. CDR3 size: 15 residues. V was pared by 4 bases and J by 1 base, with 5 bases of the junction left unmatched. Per germline, CDR1 SGHRS and CDR2 YFSETQ. The CDR3 DNA is TGCGCCAGCAGCCCGACGACAGGGAGCAATCAGCCCCAGCATTTT. It codes for CASSPTTGSNQPQHF.

The rearrangement links TRBV5-1 to TRBJ2-5, with 8 nucleotides matching TRBD1. The CDR3 totals 15 residues. The ends lost 2 bases at V and 3 bases at J; junction bases unmatched: 6. Per the germline V gene, CDR1 is SGHRS and CDR2 is YFSETQ. CDR3 protein: CASSLWKDREETQYF. The CDR3 nucleotides are TGCGCCAGCAGCTTATGGAAGGACAGGGAAGAGACCCAGTACTTC.

The genes are TRBV7-8 and TRBJ2-5, with no clear D. Germline V lookup: CDR1 SGHVS, CDR2 FQNEAQ. V was shortened by 11 bases and J by 5 bases, with 9 bases between the two germline ends. This CDR3 spans 10 amino acids. In DNA form, the CDR3 reads TGTGCCGTCGGTGGCGAGACCCAGTACTTC. The encoded protein is CAVGGETQYF.

This clonotype has a handful of counts. The V gene is TRBV20-1, the J gene TRBJ2-4, with 10 bases matching TRBD2. Germline loops: CDR1 DFQATT, CDR2 SNEGSKA (reference sequence). Trimming at V came to 5 bases and at J to 10 bases, leaving 14 bases not matched to a gene. The CDR3 spans 15 residues. The CDR3 spells CSAQYSGRTQEIQYF. As DNA, the CDR3 is TGCAGTGCTCAATATAGCGGGAGGACCCAAGAGATTCAGTACTTC.

The sample holds a few counts of this clonotype. The V call is TRBV6-1, the J call TRBJ1-2, with unresolved D. Germline V lookup: CDR1 MNHNS, CDR2 SASEGT. V was pared by 3 bases and J by 6 bases, with 5 bases between. The CDR3 runs to 11 residues. CDR3 residues: CASSDQNGYTF. As DNA, the CDR3 is TGTGCCAGCAGTGACCAGAATGGCTACACCTTC.

The sample holds many counts of this clonotype. The rearrangement joins TRBV14 to TRBJ2-2, with 13 bases fitting TRBD2. V lost 6 bases, J lost 8 bases, and 6 bases stayed unmatched. The germline V gene encodes CDR1 SGHDN and CDR2 FVKESK. This CDR3 has 15 amino acids. CDR3 in amino acids: CASSTPGLAGGELFF. The CDR3 DNA is TGTGCCAGCAGTACGCCGGGACTAGCGGGAGGGGAGCTGTTTTTT.

This clonotype has at least ten counts. V gene TRBV27 combines with J gene TRBJ1-1, with D maybe TRBD1 (5 bases). CDR3 length: 14 residues. Germline lookup yields CDR1 MNHEY and CDR2 SMNVEV (reference sequence). V was shortened by 5 bases and J by 1 base, with 11 bases between the two germline ends. The DNA for the CDR3 is TGTGCCAGCAGTCCAGGGATATGGAACACTGAAGCTTTCTTT. Residues: CASSPGIWNTEAFF.

This clonotype came up many times. The chain combines TRBV6-2 or TRBV6-3 with TRBJ2-7; 10 bases are shared with TRBD2. Germline V lookup: CDR1 MNHEY, CDR2 SVGEGT. The CDR3 covers 17 residues. Trimming cost V 6 bases and J 5 bases; bases outside gene matches: 16. This CDR3 reads CASSPDTSGNPFHEQYV. Written as DNA, the CDR3 is TGTGCCAGCAGCCCTGACACTAGCGGGAATCCGTTCCACGAGCAGTACGTC.

The chain carries TRBV28 and TRBJ2-3, with 7 bases matching TRBD1. This CDR3 comprises 14 residues. Looked up from germline, CDR1 is MDHEN and CDR2 is SYDVKM. The ends lost 5 bases at V and 4 bases at J; junction bases unmatched: 6. The CDR3 bases are TGTGCCAGCAGTAAAGATACAGGGGCAGATACGCAGTATTTT. It specifies CASSKDTGADTQYF.

This clonotype was seen a handful of times. The V call is TRBV9, the J call TRBJ1-6, with 8 nucleotides matching TRBD1. There are 15 residues in the CDR3. CDR1 SGDLS and CDR2 YYNGEE come from the germline V gene. J lost 7 bases, V lost 3 bases, and 6 bases had no gene match. CDR3 protein: CASSGGQGRNSPLHF. CDR3 nucleotide sequence: TGTGCCAGCAGCGGTGGACAGGGCCGAAATTCACCCCTCCACTTT.

The chain carries TRBV28 and TRBJ1-5, with TRBD1 matching over 12 bases. Germline V gene data show CDR1 as MDHEN and CDR2 as SYDVKM. With 11 bases clipped from V and 6 bases from J, the junction kept 11 bases outside the gene matches. The length of the CDR3 is 15 residues. DNA of the CDR3: TGTGCCGCGCGAGTCGGGACAGGGGGCATTCAGCCCCAGCATTTT. This translates into CAARVGTGGIQPQHF.

In DNA form, the CDR3 reads TGTGCCAGCACCCCAAGGGCGGCATTACAAGAGACCCAGTACTTC. Protein: CASTPRAALQETQYF. The gene calls are TRBV7-9 and TRBJ2-5; no reliable D call. Germline V gene data show CDR1 as SEHNR and CDR2 as FQNEAQ (reference sequence). Trimming stripped 7 bases from V and 2 bases from J, with 17 bases between. The CDR3 spans 15 residues.

This clonotype was observed a few times. The chain joins TRBV7-8 to TRBJ1-5; 8 nucleotides match TRBD1. The CDR3 contains 15 residues. V dropped 6 bases and J dropped 3; count of bases not matched to a gene: 7. CDR1 is SGHVS, CDR2 FQNEAQ, per germline. The CDR3 DNA is TGTGCCAGCAGATTGGGACAGGTTCCCAATCAGCCCCAGCATTTT. It yields the protein CASRLGQVPNQPQHF.